This T cell receptor beta chain was observed in a study of neoadjuvant anti-PD-1 for oral cavity cancer. Overall study: Before surgery, most patients got three to four biweekly 3 mg/kg nivolumab doses.

This clone was counted only a few times. What it recognizes is unknown. Broader study findings: Higher pretreatment Treg/Th17 ratios tracked higher pretreatment blood clonality.

CDR1 SGHTS and CDR2 YDEGEE come from the germline V gene. The CDR3 covers 15 residues. V was pared by 4 bases and J by 1 base, with 5 bases of the junction left unmatched. Most PBMC samples had about 520 ng input DNA in six replicates. Here immunoSEQ multiplex PCR was the method, and the copy in TCRdb shows in-frame clones only, minus some. The sample holds some 15,000 clones, 65% to 80% seen once. This receptor was identified in a person between 35 and 79 years old with oral cavity squamous cell carcinoma. The sample was PBMCs, taken before nivolumab (anti-PD-1) treatment. V gene TRBV5-8 combines with J gene TRBJ1-5; 7 nucleotides align to TRBD1. CDR3 sequence: CASSMGQSSNQPQHF. As DNA, the CDR3 is TGTGCCAGCAGCATGGGACAGTCGAGCAATCAGCCCCAGCATTTT.